A selection of T cell receptor beta chains follows, all from one sample in a study of blood T cell repertoires in COVID-19. TCRdb's copy holds only in-frame clones and misses some; the assay was immunoSEQ multiplex PCR. The sample lists roughly 350,000 clones; 85% to 90% were seen once. The sequenced sample consisted of peripheral blood. Receptors were obtained from a woman in her 70s with COVID-19, enrolled during active disease. Each CDR3 is given with its conserved first and last residue. A D gene is named only where the DNA matches it firmly. Part of the rows lack a size; the others show once, few, many or a class for expanded clones.

TRBV5-1	-	TRBJ1-2	-	CASSLGTAGRGGYTF	TGCGCCAGCAGCTTGGGTACCGCGGGACGAGGTGGCTACACCTTC
TRBV10-2	TRBD1	TRBJ1-6	once	CASNAGGGHSPLHF	TGCGCCAGCAATGCTGGAGGGGGCCATTCACCCCTCCACTTT
TRBV27	TRBD1	TRBJ1-5	-	CASSFRTGGVNQPQHF	TGTGCCAGCAGTTTCCGGACAGGGGGGGTTAATCAGCCCCAGCATTTT
TRBV24-1	TRBD2	TRBJ2-1	few	CATSDLVAGVDNEQFF	TGTGCCACCAGTGATTTGGTAGCGGGGGTCGACAATGAGCAGTTCTTC
TRBV4-1	TRBD1	TRBJ1-1	-	CASSQALQGARAEAFF	TGCGCCAGCAGCCAAGCCCTCCAGGGGGCAAGGGCTGAAGCTTTCTTT
TRBV12-3/TRBV12-4	-	TRBJ1-2	-	CASSVQEIEGYTF	TGTGCCAGCAGTGTACAGGAGATTGAAGGCTACACCTTC
TRBV27	TRBD1	TRBJ1-2	few	CASSLGGQGHGYTF	TGTGCCAGCAGTTTAGGGGGACAGGGGCATGGCTACACCTTC
TRBV18	-	TRBJ1-2	-	CASSTKGDLYGYTF	TGTGCCAGCTCCACCAAGGGGGATCTCTATGGCTACACCTTC
TRBV11-3	TRBD1	TRBJ2-5	-	CAIDSRTGGKTQYF	TGTGCCATCGATTCCCGGACAGGCGGAAAGACCCAGTACTTC
TRBV19	-	TRBJ2-7	few	CASSITHRGRNEQYF	TGTGCCAGTAGTATTACCCATAGAGGGAGGAACGAGCAGTACTTC
TRBV7-2	TRBD1	TRBJ1-3	once	CASSPGQGGGNTIYF	TGTGCCAGCAGCCCGGGACAGGGTGGAGGAAACACCATATATTTT
TRBV24-1	-	TRBJ1-4	few	CATSSFPRTAPTEKLFF	TGTGCCACCTCAAGTTTTCCCAGAACAGCACCTACTGAAAAACTGTTTTTT
TRBV2	TRBD1	TRBJ1-5	-	CASSEAGTGGRQPQHF	TGTGCCAGCAGTGAAGCCGGGACAGGGGGCCGTCAGCCCCAGCATTTT
TRBV24-1	TRBD1	TRBJ1-4	-	CATSDAGQGATNEKLFF	TGTGCCACCAGTGATGCGGGACAGGGGGCAACTAATGAAAAACTGTTTTTT
TRBV6-6	-	TRBJ1-1	-	CASSHVRTGLNTEAFF	TGTGCCAGCAGCCATGTTAGGACGGGATTGAACACTGAAGCTTTCTTT
TRBV13	TRBD2	TRBJ2-5	-	CASSFRAGGRETQYF	TGTGCCAGCAGCTTTAGGGCGGGGGGGCGAGAGACCCAGTACTTC
TRBV7-2	TRBD1	TRBJ1-3	-	CASSLGQRNTIYF	TGTGCCAGCAGCTTGGGACAGCGAAACACCATATATTTT
TRBV10-2	-	TRBJ1-2	-	CASRERHDGYTF	TGCGCCAGCAGGGAAAGACACGATGGCTACACCTTC
TRBV11-3	-	TRBJ2-3	-	CASSYRDLLTDTQYF	TGTGCCAGCAGCTACCGGGACTTACTCACAGATACGCAGTATTTT
TRBV27	TRBD1	TRBJ1-2	-	CASSLSWTGYGYTF	TGTGCCAGCAGTTTATCCTGGACAGGGTATGGCTACACCTTC
TRBV6-2/TRBV6-3	TRBD1	TRBJ1-1	-	CASSYQSRGRAFF	TGTGCCAGCAGTTACCAGAGCAGGGGGCGAGCTTTCTTT
TRBV7-8	TRBD1	TRBJ1-5	-	CASSSVGQASNQPQHF	TGTGCCAGCAGCTCCGTGGGACAGGCGTCCAATCAGCCCCAGCATTTT
TRBV28	TRBD1	TRBJ1-2	-	CASSTQGADGYTF	TGTGCCAGCAGCACCCAGGGGGCGGATGGCTACACCTTC
TRBV19	TRBD1	TRBJ1-4	once	CASSTGTGDEKLFF	TGTGCCAGTAGTACTGGGACAGGGGATGAAAAACTGTTTTTT
TRBV5-6	TRBD1	TRBJ2-3	-	CASSPIRDRAADTQYF	TGTGCCAGCAGCCCGATACGGGACAGGGCAGCAGATACGCAGTATTTT
TRBV2	-	TRBJ2-2	-	CASSESGTNTGELFF	TGTGCCAGCAGTGAATCGGGTACGAACACCGGGGAGCTGTTTTTT
TRBV20-1	TRBD1	TRBJ1-2	-	CSAKTGSGYTF	TGCAGTGCAAAGACAGGGAGTGGCTACACCTTC
TRBV5-8	-	TRBJ2-2	-	CASSFLDYLFF	TGTGCCAGCAGCTTCTTAGACTACTTGTTTTTT
TRBV4-3	-	TRBJ1-4	-	CASSQETQPGGGKLFF	TGCGCCAGCAGCCAAGAGACCCAGCCTGGGGGGGGAAAACTGTTTTTT
TRBV7-2	TRBD2	TRBJ2-1	-	CASSLVSGTSYNEQFF	TGTGCCAGCAGCTTAGTATCCGGGACTAGTTACAATGAGCAGTTCTTC
TRBV19	TRBD1	TRBJ1-2	-	CASSMGTGRAKSYGYTF	TGTGCCAGTAGTATGGGGACAGGGAGAGCTAAATCCTATGGCTACACCTTC